The entry that follows covers one T cell receptor beta chain sequence. No antigen is known for it. It has no much larger one-base neighbor in the sample; base qualities were not kept. Receptors were amplified or captured by the immunoSEQ multiplex PCR assay. The multiplex PCR relied on a mix of 60 forward primers for TCR Vbeta segments and 13 reverse primers for TCR Jbeta segments. The CDR3 region of rearranged TCR beta genes was amplified from genomic DNA with a multiplex PCR assay. On the Illumina HiSeq System, the amplified TCR beta libraries were sequenced as 87-base-pair reads. Concerning the study's data processing: In a later analysis, some 80 million unique TCR beta chains were counted across the approximately 670 repertoires, and around 11 million of these chains were shared by at least two donors. Raw reads were error-corrected and collapsed into unique sequences with a nearest-neighbor algorithm that merged closely related sequences to remove PCR and sequencing errors. To assign V, D and J gene segments, CDR3 sequences were aligned to IMGT reference sequences. For a sequence to be retained, a match of at least six nucleotides was required to both a V gene segment and a J gene segment. Rearrangements were classified as productive when the CDR3 lacked stop codons and remained in frame with V and J, and all other rearrangements were classified as non-productive. Following IMGT convention, CDR3 was defined as the stretch from the second conserved V-encoded cysteine to the conserved J-encoded phenylalanine. The earlier analysis of some 550 of the donors excluded any sequence lacking an unambiguous match to a single V gene segment. An earlier analysis of fewer than 650 of the donors classified V segments as functional when productive rearrangements were above 56.7% and as segregating when the standard deviation between donors was above 5%. A statistical classification framework was built to diagnose cytomegalovirus status from the catalog of TCR beta chain sequences. In a later analysis, V and J genes were assigned by comparing TCR nucleotide sequences against IMGT/GENE-DB human TR gene sequences. A later analysis assigned CDR3 sequences and most-parsimonious VDJ recombination scenarios with the TCRdist pipeline. In a later analysis, each TCR beta chain was defined by its CDR3 amino acid sequence together with its V-gene family, and reads lacking a unique V-gene family were excluded. In a later analysis, fewer than 650 highly shared, low-generation-probability nucleotide sequences were removed to address suspected cross-contamination and a sequencing artifact. A later analysis calculated a clonal expansion index for each public chain from normalized within-repertoire ranks of inferred template counts. In a later analysis, generation probabilities were computed using a VDJ recombination model fitted to out-of-frame rearrangements, and the results were checked against IGoR. In a later analysis, hypergeometric tests were used to score TCR-TCR, TCR-HLA and TCR-CMV co-occurrence, with a repertoire-size bias correction applied to TCR pairs. False discovery rates were estimated in a later analysis by permuting HLA or CMV assignments 20 times. A later analysis grouped co-occurring TCRs with DBSCAN, adding TCRdist sequence similarity when clustering within HLA-allele-positive subsets. Co-occurrence clustering excluded repertoires with fewer than 30,000 or more than 120,000 public chains, plus five with anomalous nucleotide sharing. TCRdb stores this immuneACCESS table with in-frame sequences only. Part of the clones is absent; in the studies checked, under half of the shortfall reflects unresolved V genes, and no reason is known for the rest. V, J and clone size are taken as reported in that table, and D and trimming were inferred from the DNA itself. The sample includes approximately 100,000 clones, with approximately 80% observed a single time. The ten most abundant clones make up roughly 3.7% of the sample.

These data are taken from a study of cytomegalovirus exposure and HLA in healthy donors (TCRdb year 2017). Notes on the research overall: An earlier analysis of about 560 of the donors reported about 260 Gb of sequence data and 117 million unique TCR beta sequences obtained from around 190 million T cells. An early release covering some 640 HLA-typed donors comprised 250 to 350 gigabases of sequencing data and approximately 85 million unique TCR sequences. Of the approximately 400 genotyped donors, 75% to 85% were placed in the genetic ancestry cluster associated with self-reported Caucasian donors. The study aimed to test whether cataloging public T cell receptors could reveal signatures of past pathogen exposure. The study profiled the T cell repertoires of hundreds of subjects by immunosequencing and related them to cytomegalovirus serostatus. Besides the first cohort of roughly 700 subjects, a separate validation cohort made up of 95 to 150 different subjects was used. The study combined high-throughput TCR immunosequencing, statistical association of individual TCRs with disease status, and machine learning to predict cytomegalovirus infection status. A later analysis re-analyzed previously published TCR beta repertoires from 550 to 700 donors and added high-resolution HLA genotyping to study TCR occurrence patterns. Rather than using new phenotypic data, the later analysis identified candidate immune exposures from TCR beta sequences and from how often those sequences occurred across donors. To decide whether each TCR beta V gene segment behaved as functional or pseudogenic, an earlier analysis of approximately 600 of the donors relied on high-throughput TCR beta sequencing. Donor age, sex, ethnicity and CMV serostatus were compiled alongside the repertoire data. Genome-wide SNP genotypes for about three fifths of the 666 donors were used in a later genetic analysis, which treated that subset as a discovery cohort. All discovery cohort repertoires had been generated on a single sequencing platform. Both class I and class II loci were covered by HLA typing, at four-digit resolution. Typing coverage varied by locus: roughly 629-640 donors for A, B, C, DRB1 and DQB1; around 560 for DQA1; approximately 570 for DPA1; around 450 for DPB1. Roughly 5 DR-DQ haplotypes were handled as single units for association and clustering, since linkage in the cohort was strong. On average, about 200,000 unique TCR beta nucleotide sequences were sequenced per donor among more than 350 genotyped donors of the cohort, with 15% to 20% of those sequences being non-productive. What the work shows at the level of the full study, not this receptor alone: Most TCR sequences were observed very rarely across donors, whereas some public TCRs were present in many individuals. Cytomegalovirus status was reported to be diagnosed by the classifier with high specificity and sensitivity in both the original and validation cohorts. Because counts were too low, about 15 rarely observed V segments, including chromosome 9 orphons, were left out of the earlier analysis of roughly 600 of the donors. An earlier analysis of 450 to 750 of the donors showed that most TCR beta V segments appeared in productive rearrangements either about 90% or about 30% of the time, which broadly matched IMGT annotations. Presence/absence analyses assumed roughly uniform sequencing depth across donors, an assumption that may not hold. Correlated functional status among segregating V segments might reflect linkage disequilibrium, but an unknown experimental factor could not be ruled out. Several of the top co-occurrence clusters appeared to be linked to parvovirus B19, influenza, CMV and Epstein-Barr virus, according to a later analysis. According to a later genetic analysis, donors in an Asian-associated ancestry cluster had fewer N-insertions in productive TCRs than the roughly 700-donor mean. The only immune exposure information available for the cohort was CMV serostatus. In a later analysis, most CMV-associated TCR beta chains were found to appear HLA-restricted, with HLA associations seemingly driven largely by CMV exposure. A later analysis associated around 16,000 TCR beta sequences with specific HLA alleles at a false discovery rate of 0.05. In a later analysis, HLA-associated TCR beta chains showed more clonal expansion and lower generation probabilities than non-associated chains that were equally common. A few of the identified cytomegalovirus-associated TCR beta chains were confirmed in vitro to be specific for cytomegalovirus antigens. A group of highly shared sequence variants was considered likely to be a technical artifact of the sequencing pipeline. The cohort was sequenced for TCR beta chains only, and without alpha or paired-chain data the features that could be detected were limited. Some IMGT-functional V segments, including TRBV6-2 and TRBV6-3, could not be distinguished by the 87-base-pair reads and were therefore excluded. Strong co-occurrence of HLA alleles, especially DR and DQ, made assigning TCR associations to individual alleles difficult. According to the authors, the approach could potentially be generalized to other disease states and immunological phenotypes. In a later genetic analysis, a missense DCLRE1C variant was associated with V-gene and J-gene trimming of TCR beta chains, and the association was replicated in an independent cohort. Because some donors lacked HLA typing at each locus, the association tests relied only on the typed subset. A total of some 180 TCR beta chains were listed by the study as associated with cytomegalovirus. A further reported finding was that TCR beta sequences accurately predicted the HLA-A and HLA-B alleles for most subjects in the first cohort. In a later analysis, the rate of TCR association differed among HLA loci, with DRB1 alleles having the most associated TCRs and HLA-C alleles having the fewest.

The cohort consisted of some 730 healthy bone marrow donors. Cohort members were all nominally healthy when sampled, although unrecorded immune exposures were likely present. The donor tested CMV seropositive and was one of the 289 seropositive cohort members. A peripheral blood sample was collected from each donor, and TCR beta sequencing was performed on peripheral blood mononuclear cells. The Qiagen DNeasy Blood Extraction Kit was used to extract genomic DNA from the blood cell samples. From the cysteine up to the phenylalanine, the CDR3 has a length of 13 residues. Only the CDR3 DNA stays, 39 bases, in frame from base 1. CDR1 and CDR2, looked up from the germline V gene (reference sequence), are LNHNV and YYDKDF. The germline V end is reduced by 4 bases and the J end by 6 bases; junction bases left unmatched: 1.

Sequencing used PBMCs. Here the chain combines TRBV15 and TRBJ2-5, with TRBD2 identical over 11 junction bases. The receptor was isolated from a female donor in good health and CMV-seropositive. The nucleotide sequence is given as TGTGCCACCAGCACTAGCGGGAGGCAGACCCAGTACTTC. It codes for CATSTSGRQTQYF.